This entry lists 28 T cell receptor beta chains sequenced from one sample in a study of shared clonotypes between healthy human individuals. The assay was immunoSEQ multiplex PCR, and TCRdb's table has in-frame clones only and misses some. The repertoire holds more than 450,000 clones, with less than 85% as singletons. Material for sequencing was PBMCs. These receptors came from a woman in her thirties or forties in good health. Some clones in this sample may be carry-over from other donors' samples.

The J gene is TRBJ2-1, the V gene TRBV9; TRBD1 aligns across 9 bases. Germline V gene data show CDR1 as SGDLS and CDR2 as YYNGEE. Trimming cost V 3 bases and J 4 bases; bases outside gene matches: 2. The CDR3 has 14 residues. The CDR3 DNA follows: TGTGCCAGCAGCGCCGGGACAGGGTACAATGAGCAGTTCTTC. It codes for CASSAGTGYNEQFF.

The CDR3: CASSPRQGDYEQYF. CDR3 sequence (DNA): TGTGCCAGCAGCCCCCGACAGGGCGACTACGAGCAGTACTTC. The chain recombines TRBV9 with TRBJ2-7, with 7 bases matching TRBD1. Trimming at V came to 4 bases and at J to 3 bases, leaving 7 bases not matched to a gene. The CDR3 is 14 amino acids. Germline V gene data show CDR1 as SGDLS and CDR2 as YYNGEE.

This clone appeared a single time. The V gene is TRBV11-2, the J gene TRBJ2-2; 7 nucleotides line up with TRBD2. Germline assignment: CDR1 SGHAT and CDR2 FQNNGV. This CDR3 spans 15 amino acids. The V and J ends lost 3 bases and 5 bases, in that order; junction bases with no gene match: 6. CDR3 loop: CASSLGPGRTGELFF. CDR3 nucleotides: TGTGCCAGCAGCTTGGGCCCCGGGAGGACCGGGGAGCTGTTTTTT.

The gene calls are TRBV13 and TRBJ2-2, with D perhaps matching TRBD2 (6 bases). Germline CDR1 PRHDT, CDR2 FYEKMQ (reference sequence). CDR3 size: 13 residues. The V end was cut by 7 bases, the J end by 6 bases, with 12 bases between. The CDR3 bases are TGTGCCAGCAATATTGGAGGGGCCGGGGAGCTGTTTTTT. Protein product: CASNIGGAGELFF. The full variable domain, in which reference TRBV13 and TRBJ2-2 provide the parts outside the CDR3, is AAGVIQSPRHLIKEKRETATLKCYPIPRHDTVYWYQQGPGQDPQFLISFYEKMQSDKGSIPDRFSAQQFSDYHSELNMSSLELGDSALYFCASNIGGAGELFFGEGSRLTVL.

V and J are TRBV28 and TRBJ2-1, with TRBD1 as a possible D gene (5 bases). Per germline, CDR1 MDHEN and CDR2 SYDVKM. V was shortened by 3 bases and J by 13 bases, with 16 bases between the two germline ends. The CDR3 consists of 13 residues. CDR3 sequence reads: CASSLASLQEQFF. The CDR3 nucleotides are TGTGCCAGCAGTTTGGCCAGCCTACAGGAACAGTTCTTC. Filled out from reference TRBV28 and TRBJ2-1, the complete variable domain reads DVKVTQSSRYLVKRTGEKVFLECVQDMDHENMFWYRQDPGLGLRLIYFSYDVKMKEKGDIPEGYSVSREKKERFSLILESASTNQTSMYLCASSLASLQEQFFGPGTRLTVL.

Concerning this clone: This sample also contains other DNA sequences that code for the same CDR3. The chain couples TRBV7-2 to TRBJ2-5; 8 bases fit TRBD1. V dropped 1 base and J dropped 4; count of bases not matched to a gene: 2. Germline assignment: CDR1 SGHTA and CDR2 FQGNSA. The CDR3 spans 14 residues. The CDR3: CASSLVGTGETQYF. In DNA, the CDR3 is TGTGCCAGCAGCTTAGTGGGGACAGGAGAGACCCAGTACTTC.

The table lists this clone with a few counts. V and J are TRBV18 and TRBJ1-5; no clear D. V lost 6 bases to trimming and J lost 5 bases, with 11 bases between them. The CDR3 is 13 residues long. Per the germline V gene, CDR1 is KGHSH and CDR2 is LQKENI. The CDR3, as DNA: TGTGCCAGCTCCCTACTTTCTGATCAGCCCCAGCATTTT. It codes for CASSLLSDQPQHF.

This chain connects TRBV6-5 to TRBJ1-5, with 9 bases matching TRBD1. V lost 5 bases and J lost 3; bases outside the gene matches: 5. This CDR3 comprises 15 residues. Germline V gene sequence: CDR1 MNHEY, CDR2 SVGAGI. The CDR3 region is CASSRGQGTNQPQHF. DNA of the CDR3: TGTGCCAGCAGTCGAGGACAGGGGACCAATCAGCCCCAGCATTTT.

This clone was recorded a few times. The chain uses TRBV6-6 and TRBJ1-4; D gene uncertain. Germline CDR1 MNHNY, CDR2 SVGAGI (reference sequence). V was pared by 6 bases and J by 3 bases, with 14 bases between. This CDR3 has 15 amino acids. The CDR3 DNA sequence: TGTGCCAGCAGCCCGCCTCTGGCTGCTAATGAAAAACTGTTTTTT. As protein: CASSPPLAANEKLFF.

A word on this clone: A far larger clone is one base from this, pointing to a likely read error. V gene TRBV4-2 combines with J gene TRBJ1-2; 9 bases agree with TRBD1. Germline lookup yields CDR1 LGHNA and CDR2 YNFKEQ. This CDR3 has 16 amino acids. CDR3 coding DNA: TGTGCCAGCGGCCAAGACTTTGGGGACAGGGATTATGGCTACACCTTC. Residues: CASGQDFGDRDYGYTF.

This chain connects TRBV5-1 to TRBJ2-7; 9 bases line up with TRBD1. V gave up 4 bases and J gave up 5 bases; unmatched junction bases: 10. In germline, CDR1 is SGHRS, CDR2 YFSETQ. The CDR3 runs to 15 residues. CDR3 coding DNA: TGCGCCAGCAGCCCCCCGGGACAGGGAATCCACGAGCAGTACTTC. Its protein is CASSPPGQGIHEQYF.

The sample holds one count of this clone. The gene calls are TRBV5-8 and TRBJ2-2; D is unclear. The CDR3 runs to 15 residues. With 1 base removed from V and 6 bases from J, the gap between germline ends came to 13 bases. Germline values: CDR1 SGHTS, CDR2 YDEGEE. CDR3 bases: TGTGCCAGCAGCTTGTGGACGGCCCTGTCCGGGGAGCTGTTTTTT. Translated: CASSLWTALSGELFF.

The sample holds one count of this clone. V and J are TRBV6-4 and TRBJ1-4; tentative D call: TRBD1 (6 bases). The CDR3 loop spans 16 amino acids. Per the germline V gene, CDR1 is MRHNA and CDR2 is SNTAGT. V lost 5 bases and J lost 6, with 19 bases in between. The CDR3 is CASSHIAPGHDEKLFF. As DNA, the CDR3 is TGTGCCAGCAGTCATATAGCTCCGGGACATGATGAAAAACTGTTTTTT.

CDR3 in amino acids: CASRFREGTHEQYF. The CDR3 bases are TGTGCCAGCAGATTCCGGGAGGGGACCCACGAGCAGTACTTC. This chain joins TRBV6-6 and TRBJ2-7, with 8 nucleotides matching TRBD2. CDR3 size: 14 residues. Trimming removed 6 bases from V and 5 bases from J; junction bases left unmatched: 9. Germline V gives CDR1 MNHNY, CDR2 SVGAGI (reference sequence).

The V gene is TRBV7-2, the J gene TRBJ2-7; D gene unclear. CDR3 size: 12 residues. Trimming took 5 bases from V and 2 from J, leaving 7 bases between them. CDR1 and CDR2 (germline): SGHTA, FQGNSA. Written as DNA, the CDR3 is TGTGCCAGCAGCCCCTCCACCTACGAGCAGTACTTC. It specifies CASSPSTYEQYF.

Worth noting for this clone: It is likely a read error: a sequence one base away is far more abundant. Other nucleotide sequences in the sample specify the same CDR3. V gene TRBV12-5 combines with J gene TRBJ1-1; D ambiguous. Germline loops: CDR1 LGHNT, CDR2 FRNRAP. CDR3 size: 12 residues. Trimming removed 6 bases at V and 6 bases at J, with 11 bases between. CDR3 coding DNA: TGTGCTAGTGGCTACGATAGATCTGAAGCTTTCTTT. This codes for CASGYDRSEAFF.

This clone has ten or more counts. J is TRBJ1-2 and V is TRBV5-1; possibly TRBD1 for D (6 bases). This CDR3 is 15 amino acids long. Germline-derived CDR1 and CDR2 are SGHRS and YFSETQ. Trimming removed 2 bases from V and 2 bases from J, with 13 bases in between. The CDR3 loop is CASSLSDSPNYGYTF. CDR3 nucleotide sequence: TGCGCCAGCAGCTTATCGGACAGTCCGAACTATGGCTACACCTTC.

The V call is TRBV2, the J call TRBJ1-2; 9 nucleotides align to TRBD1. CDR3 length: 14 amino acids. The germline gives CDR1 SNHLY, CDR2 FYNNEI. Trimming removed 7 bases from V and 5 bases from J; junction bases left unmatched: 8. This CDR3 is CASTRDRENYGYTF. For the CDR3, the DNA is TGTGCCAGCACCCGGGACAGGGAAAATTATGGCTACACCTTC.

The chain combines TRBV7-2 with TRBJ2-2, with TRBD1 matching 7 bases. The V gene's germline CDR1 is SGHTA and CDR2 FQGNSA. This CDR3 region has 15 residues. The J segment lost 1 base and the V segment lost 7 bases, leaving 6 bases of the junction unmatched. The CDR3 loop is CASTPPGGNTGELFF. The CDR3 DNA reads as TGTGCCAGCACCCCCCCAGGGGGGAACACCGGGGAGCTGTTTTTT.

V is TRBV6-5 and J is TRBJ1-2; maybe TRBD1 (5 bases). The germline V gene encodes CDR1 MNHEY and CDR2 SVGAGI. This CDR3 comprises 13 residues. V was trimmed by 5 bases and J by 4 bases, leaving 11 bases between them. Here the CDR3 DNA reads TGTGCCAGCAGTGGGGGGGTGCTCTATGGCTACACCTTC. Its protein is CASSGGVLYGYTF.

This clone was detected a few times. The chain recombines TRBV27 with TRBJ2-1; possibly TRBD1 for D (6 bases). CDR3 length equals 15 residues. From germline, CDR1 is MNHEY and CDR2 SMNVEV (reference sequence). V gave up 6 bases and J gave up 2 bases, with 14 bases separating them. CDR3 region: CASRFNRDPYNEQFF. The CDR3 DNA is TGTGCCAGCAGGTTTAACAGGGACCCCTACAATGAGCAGTTCTTC.

The genes are TRBV7-6 and TRBJ2-1; D is perhaps TRBD2 (5 bases). The CDR3 is 14 amino acids. CDR1 and CDR2 (germline): SGHVS, FNYEAQ. V lost 2 bases and J 3 bases, leaving 8 bases between the germline ends. In DNA form, the CDR3 reads TGTGCCAGCAGCTTAAGCGGCTTCTACAATGAGCAGTTCTTC. Amino acid sequence: CASSLSGFYNEQFF.

The chain combines TRBV5-6 with TRBJ1-6, with 7 bases that match TRBD1. The trim removed 3 bases at V and 0 bases at J, leaving 3 bases unmatched. CDR1 and CDR2 (germline): SGHDT, YYEEEE. This CDR3 has 16 residues. DNA for the CDR3: TGTGCCAGCAGCTACAGGGGTGGCTCCTATAATTCACCCCTCCACTTT. Residues: CASSYRGGSYNSPLHF.

The J gene is TRBJ1-3, the V gene TRBV19; 7 nucleotides line up with TRBD1. J lost 8 bases, V lost 5 bases, and 9 bases had no gene match. Germline V CDR1 and CDR2: LNHDA, SQIVND (reference sequence). This CDR3 comprises 14 residues. This CDR3 is CASSPGTAGDTIYF. CDR3 nucleotides: TGTGCCAGTAGTCCCGGGACAGCCGGGGACACCATATATTTT.

This chain connects TRBV9 to TRBJ1-3; no clear D. V gave up 4 bases and J gave up 5 bases, with 10 bases separating them. CDR1 and CDR2 from the germline V gene are SGDLS and YYNGEE. This CDR3 contains 13 residues. The CDR3 here is CASSPPRRNTIYF. In DNA form, the CDR3 reads TGTGCCAGCAGCCCACCCCGTCGAAACACCATATATTTT.

This sequence joins TRBV7-9 and TRBJ2-2; D ambiguous. Germline V gives CDR1 SEHNR, CDR2 FQNEAQ (reference sequence). V lost 4 bases and J lost 4, with 4 bases in between. This CDR3 is built from 12 residues. Written as DNA, the CDR3 is TGTGCCAGCAGCTATCTCACCGGGGAGCTGTTTTTT. It encodes CASSYLTGELFF.

The chain recombines TRBV28 with TRBJ2-4; D uncertain. The CDR3 totals 14 residues. V lost 5 bases and J lost 5, with 13 bases in between. Per germline, CDR1 MDHEN and CDR2 SYDVKM. As DNA, the CDR3 is TGTGCCAGCAGTCCCATGACTCGAGAAAACATTCAGTACTTC. This sequence encodes CASSPMTRENIQYF.

The J gene is TRBJ2-6, the V gene TRBV7-2, with D possibly matching TRBD1 (5 bases). The germline CDR1 and CDR2 sequences are SGHTA and FQGNSA. The CDR3 covers 15 residues. The V and J ends lost 5 bases and 0 bases respectively, with 8 bases between them. CDR3 sequence (DNA): TGTGCCAGCAGCACAGACAGCTCTGGGGCCAACGTCCTGACTTTC. This sequence encodes CASSTDSSGANVLTF. Based on the CDR3 plus reference TRBV7-2 and TRBJ2-6, the full variable domain is GAGVSQSPSNKVTEKGKDVELRCDPISGHTALYWYRQSLGQGLEFLIYFQGNSAPDKSGLPSDRFSAERTGGSVSTLTIQRTQQEDSAVYLCASSTDSSGANVLTFGAGSRLTVL.